Following are 20 T cell receptor beta chains from one sample sequenced in a study of T cell responses to AZD1222 COVID-19 vaccine. TCRdb's table, derived via immunoSEQ multiplex PCR, lists solely in-frame clones and lacks some. The table records 45,000 to 55,000 clones, around four fifths of them present only once. The material sequenced was peripheral blood, taken on day 0 of AZD1222 vaccination. All receptors derive from an adult in good health.

J is TRBJ1-1 and V is TRBV28; TRBD1 is a possible D gene (5 bases). This CDR3 is 14 amino acids long. The germline V and J ends were trimmed by 3 bases and 4 bases, with 12 bases remaining between them. Germline V gene data show CDR1 as MDHEN and CDR2 as SYDVKM. CDR3 in amino acids: CASSLAGATTEAFF. The CDR3 region has the DNA TGTGCCAGCAGTTTGGCTGGGGCGACCACTGAAGCTTTCTTT. The variable domain in full, with the rest retrieved from reference TRBV28 and TRBJ1-1, is DVKVTQSSRYLVKRTGEKVFLECVQDMDHENMFWYRQDPGLGLRLIYFSYDVKMKEKGDIPEGYSVSREKKERFSLILESASTNQTSMYLCASSLAGATTEAFFGQGTRLTVV.

This clone was picked up one time. This chain connects TRBV7-2 to TRBJ2-3; 12 bases map to TRBD2. The ends lost 0 bases at V and 4 bases at J; junction bases unmatched: 8. The CDR3 is 18 residues long. CDR1 is SGHTA, CDR2 FQGNSA, per germline. CDR3 in DNA: TGTGCCAGCAGCTTAGCCGCTTCTAGCGGGGGGGCCGCAGATACGCAGTATTTT. Its translation: CASSLAASSGGAADTQYF.

DNA of the CDR3: TGTGCCAGCAGCTTATTTGGGGGAGCCGGGGAGCTGTTTTTT. As protein: CASSLFGGAGELFF. V usage is TRBV7-9 and J usage is TRBJ2-2; D assignment may be TRBD1 or TRBD2 (5 bases each). There are 14 residues in the CDR3. V was clipped by 2 bases and J by 6 bases, with 10 bases between them. Germline loops: CDR1 SEHNR, CDR2 FQNEAQ (reference sequence).

The rearrangement joins TRBV6-1 to TRBJ1-2; 9 bases are shared with TRBD1. With 3 bases clipped from V and 3 bases from J, the junction kept 2 bases outside the gene matches. CDR1 and CDR2 from the germline V gene are MNHNS and SASEGT. CDR3 length equals 14 residues. CDR3 residues: CASSDRTGDYGYTF. CDR3 in DNA: TGTGCCAGCAGTGACCGGACAGGGGACTATGGCTACACCTTC.

The chain uses TRBV6-5 and TRBJ1-1; 7 bases align to TRBD1. V lost 4 bases, J lost 4 bases, and 6 bases stayed unmatched. CDR3 size: 14 residues. Germline values: CDR1 MNHEY, CDR2 SVGAGI. The CDR3 DNA is TGTGCCAGCAGTTTACAGGGGTCGAGCACTGAAGCTTTCTTT. Encoded protein: CASSLQGSSTEAFF.

This clone occurred a few times. The rearrangement joins TRBV12-3 or TRBV12-4 to TRBJ1-5, with D unclear. V was clipped by 6 bases and J by 4 bases, with 7 bases between them. The CDR3 covers 12 residues. DNA for the CDR3: TGTGCCAGCAGGGCCCGAAATCAGCCCCAGCATTTT. It yields the protein CASRARNQPQHF.

J is TRBJ2-1 and V is TRBV10-2; the D gene is possibly TRBD2 (5 bases). The germline V gene encodes CDR1 WSHSY and CDR2 SAAADI. The CDR3 has 13 amino acids. V dropped 7 bases and J dropped 9 bases, with 16 bases sitting between them. CDR3 sequence reads: CASTPAGGAEQFF. CDR3 sequence (DNA): TGCGCCAGCACCCCGGCGGGCGGCGCTGAGCAGTTCTTC.

The chain links TRBV7-2 to TRBJ1-2; TRBD1 is a possible D gene (6 bases). Trimming took off 4 bases at V and 7 bases at J, with 13 bases between the two ends. This CDR3 has 13 amino acids. CDR1 and CDR2 from the germline V gene are SGHTA and FQGNSA. CDR3 DNA: TGTGCCAGCAGCTACCTACAGGGACCTGGCTACACCTTC. Its translation is CASSYLQGPGYTF. The full variable domain, its missing parts supplied by reference TRBV7-2 and TRBJ1-2, is GAGVSQSPSNKVTEKGKDVELRCDPISGHTALYWYRQSLGQGLEFLIYFQGNSAPDKSGLPSDRFSAERTGGSVSTLTIQRTQQEDSAVYLCASSYLQGPGYTFGSGTRLTVV.

The table lists this clone with a count of one. The chain couples TRBV7-6 to TRBJ2-3; 9 bases match TRBD2. Germline V lookup: CDR1 SGHVS, CDR2 FNYEAQ. This CDR3 has 16 amino acids. The J segment lost 2 bases and the V segment lost 4 bases, leaving 7 bases of the junction unmatched. CDR3 sequence (DNA): TGTGCCAGCAGCTCCAGTCTAGCGGGACCCACAGATACGCAGTATTTT. Encoded protein: CASSSSLAGPTDTQYF.

This chain uses TRBV19 with TRBJ2-3; 7 positions agree with TRBD2. The germline gives CDR1 LNHDA, CDR2 SQIVND (reference sequence). The CDR3 is made up of 14 amino acids. Trimming at V came to 5 bases and at J to 0 bases, leaving 2 bases not matched to a gene. CDR3 residues: CASSERGSTDTQYF. The DNA of the CDR3 is TGTGCCAGTAGTGAGCGGGGAAGCACAGATACGCAGTATTTT. Together with reference TRBV19 and TRBJ2-3, the CDR3 gives the full variable domain: DGGITQSPKYLFRKEGQNVTLSCEQNLNHDAMYWYRQDPGQGLRLIYYSQIVNDFQKGDIAEGYSVSREKKESFPLTVTSAQKNPTAFYLCASSERGSTDTQYFGPGTRLTVL.

Concerning this clone itself: This CDR3 is also generated by other DNA sequences in the sample. V is TRBV11-2 and J is TRBJ2-2, with 8 bases fitting TRBD1. The germline CDR1 and CDR2 sequences are SGHAT and FQNNGV. The ends lost 6 bases at V and 1 base at J; junction bases unmatched: 4. The CDR3 runs to 15 residues. This chain's CDR3 is CASRGGTGNTGELFF. CDR3 sequence (DNA): TGTGCCAGCAGGGGCGGGACAGGGAACACCGGGGAGCTGTTTTTT.

This rearrangement joins TRBV6-1 to TRBJ2-5, with 9 bases that match TRBD1. This CDR3 has 19 residues. V gave up 0 bases and J gave up 2 bases; unmatched junction bases: 13. In germline, CDR1 is MNHNS, CDR2 SASEGT. Written as DNA, the CDR3 is TGTGCCAGCAGTGAAGCGGGACAGGGACTTGTTATACTTCAAGAGACCCAGTACTTC. It is translated as CASSEAGQGLVILQETQYF.

The chain is built from TRBV9 and TRBJ1-3; the D gene is possibly TRBD1 (6 bases). Germline CDR1 is SGDLS and CDR2 is YYNGEE. The CDR3 contains 16 residues. V was shortened by 3 bases and J by 3 bases, with 16 bases between the two germline ends. CDR3 bases: TGTGCCAGCAGCGGCCCGTTTGGGGGCGGTGGAAACACCATATATTTT. Its protein product is CASSGPFGGGGNTIYF.

Notes on this clone: Relative to the germline gene, one junction end is altered; a read error may explain this. This rearrangement joins TRBV28 to TRBJ1-5, with 9 bases aligning to TRBD1. CDR3 length equals 14 residues. Germline lookup yields CDR1 MDHEN and CDR2 SYDVKM. CDR3 coding DNA: TGCCTGACCGGGACAGGGTATAGCAATCAGCCCCAGCATTTT. Its protein product is CLTGTGYSNQPQHF.

The rearrangement uses TRBV15 and TRBJ2-5, with D unresolved. Germline lookup yields CDR1 LNHNV and CDR2 YYDKDF (reference sequence). This CDR3 is built from 12 residues. The V end lost 0 bases, the J end lost 4 bases, and 3 bases lay between the germline ends. The CDR3 DNA is TGTGCCACCAGCAGAGATGGAGAGACCCAGTACTTC. Residues: CATSRDGETQYF.

V usage is TRBV6-5 and J usage is TRBJ1-2; D call uncertain. Germline V gene lookup returns CDR1 MNHEY and CDR2 SVGAGI. This CDR3 has 11 residues. The V end was cut by 8 bases, the J end by 7 bases, with 11 bases between. CDR3 amino acids: CASRKNGGYTF. The DNA of the CDR3 is TGTGCCAGCCGGAAGAATGGTGGCTACACCTTC.

The chain links TRBV6-6 to TRBJ1-1; tentative D call: TRBD1 (5 bases). The germline V gene has CDR1 MNHNY and CDR2 SVGAGI (reference sequence). This CDR3 has 15 amino acids. Trimming took off 2 bases at V and 4 bases at J, with 14 bases between the two ends. CDR3 region: CASSYQAGQGTEAFF. The CDR3 DNA reads TGTGCCAGCAGTTACCAGGCAGGGCAGGGCACTGAAGCTTTCTTT.

CDR3 in amino acids: CASSEGDRGVEYYGYTF. The CDR3 DNA follows: TGTGCCAGCAGTGAAGGTGACAGGGGCGTGGAGTACTATGGCTACACCTTC. This chain joins TRBV6-1 and TRBJ1-2; 8 bases are a match to TRBD1. The V gene end was trimmed by 1 base and the J gene end by 3 bases; junction bases not matched to a gene: 10. Per the germline V gene, CDR1 is MNHNS and CDR2 is SASEGT. The CDR3 totals 17 residues.

This sequence joins TRBV4-3 and TRBJ1-2; 10 bases are a match to TRBD1. V lost 0 bases to trimming and J lost 7 bases; unmatched junction nucleotides: 8. Germline V gene lookup returns CDR1 LGHNA and CDR2 YSLEER. This CDR3 comprises 16 residues. The CDR3 sequence is CASSQDRRQGAPGYTF. The CDR3, as DNA: TGCGCCAGCAGCCAAGATAGGAGACAGGGGGCGCCTGGCTACACCTTC.

This clone is medium-sized by share. The rearrangement joins TRBV29-1 to TRBJ2-2; 8 nucleotides match TRBD1. Per the germline V gene, CDR1 is SQVTM and CDR2 is ANQGSEA. The ends lost 3 bases at V and 0 bases at J; junction bases unmatched: 0. This CDR3 is 14 amino acids long. CDR3: CSVEGQANTGELFF. The CDR3 DNA is TGCAGCGTTGAGGGACAGGCGAACACCGGGGAGCTGTTTTTT.